These T cell receptor beta chains were read from a single sample in a study of cytomegalovirus exposure and HLA in healthy donors. Produced via immunoSEQ multiplex PCR; TCRdb's table is partial and in-frame only. The sample consists of 150,000 or so clones, 60% to 80% of them appearing once. The source material was PBMCs. These receptors were taken from a man in his forties or fifties in good health and CMV-seropositive. Each CDR3 is given with its conserved first and last residue. D genes are given only for firm matches. Some rows mark clone size as missing; the rest say once, few, many or name a class of expanded clone.

>-|TRBD1|TRBJ2-5|TRBV7-9
TGTGCCAGCAGCTCCGGGACAGGGAGAGAGACCCAGTACTTC
CASSSGTGRETQYF
>-|-|TRBJ1-5|TRBV5-1
TGCGCCAGCAGCTTGAGTGGAGGTAATCAGCCCCAGCATTTT
CASSLSGGNQPQHF
>-|-|TRBJ2-7|TRBV18
TGTGCCAGCTCCCAACAGACAGGAGATTCTTACGAGCAGTACTTC
CASSQQTGDSYEQYF
>-|TRBD2|TRBJ2-5|TRBV5-1
TGCGCCAGCAGCTTGGAGGGACTAGATAAGACCCAGTACTTC
CASSLEGLDKTQYF
>few|-|TRBJ2-5|TRBV6-1
TGTGCCAGCAGTGACCCGACCCCAGGGGGGGAGACCCAGTACTTC
CASSDPTPGGETQYF
>once|TRBD1|TRBJ2-7|TRBV18
TGTGCCAGCTCAAGCATGACAGGGGGTACCTACGAGCAGTACTTC
CASSSMTGGTYEQYF
>-|TRBD2|TRBJ2-5|TRBV29-1
TGCAGCGTTGGCGCGGGAGGTGAGACCCAGTACTTC
CSVGAGGETQYF
>-|-|TRBJ2-7|TRBV2
TGTGCCAGCAGGGGGGCGGCCGAGCAGTACTTC
CASRGAAEQYF
>-|TRBD1|TRBJ2-5|TRBV10-3
TGTGCCATCAGTGTGGGGACAGGGGGAGAGACCCAGTACTTC
CAISVGTGGETQYF
>once|-|TRBJ2-1|TRBV13
TGTGCCAGCAGCTTAAGGGGCGCGAGGAATTACAATGAGCAGTTCTTC
CASSLRGARNYNEQFF
>-|-|TRBJ1-5|TRBV19
TGTGCCAGTAGTATGCGGGGCCAGGGAAGCAATCAGCCCCAGCATTTT
CASSMRGQGSNQPQHF
>-|-|TRBJ2-5|TRBV7-7
TGTGCTAGCAGCTCAAGCGCCCAAGAGACCCAGTACTTC
CASSSSAQETQYF
>-|-|TRBJ1-1|TRBV5-1
TGCGCCAGCAGCTTTGGGGGGGGGCGCGATGAAGCTTTCTTT
CASSFGGGRDEAFF
>-|-|TRBJ1-4|TRBV2
TGTGCCAGCAGTGTTCAGTCCTGGGAAAAACTGTTTTTT
CASSVQSWEKLFF
>once|-|TRBJ1-1|TRBV6-5
TGTGCCAGCAGGCCTAGCTACAGGGCGAACACTGAAGCTTTCTTT
CASRPSYRANTEAFF
>-|TRBD2|TRBJ2-7|TRBV6-1
TGTGCCAGCACGGCGGGAGGCCCAATCTACGAGCAGTACTTC
CASTAGGPIYEQYF
>-|-|TRBJ2-7|TRBV6-1
TGTGCCAGCACCCCAGGGGGGTCCTACGAGCAGTACTTC
CASTPGGSYEQYF
>-|TRBD2|TRBJ2-3|TRBV27
TGTGCCAGCAGTTTGGGACTAGCGGGAGGTGTCGATACGCAGTATTTT
CASSLGLAGGVDTQYF
>-|-|TRBJ2-7|TRBV11-2
TGTGCCAGCAGCTTAGAGCGGGGCAGGACCTACGAGCAGTACTTC
CASSLERGRTYEQYF
>-|TRBD2|TRBJ2-2|TRBV5-1
TGCGCCAGCAGCTTGTTAACTAGCGGGGGATACACCGGGGAGCTGTTTTTT
CASSLLTSGGYTGELFF
>-|TRBD1|TRBJ1-1|TRBV7-8
TGTGCCAGCAGCTTAGCCCCAGGGGGCGCGGCTTTCTTT
CASSLAPGGAAFF
>-|TRBD1|TRBJ2-7|TRBV11-3
TGTGCCAGCAGCTCTCGACAGGGGGTGGACTTC
CASSSRQGVDF
>few|TRBD1|TRBJ2-6|TRBV2
TGTGCCAGCGGGACAGGGAGCGGGGCCAACGTCCTGACTTTC
CASGTGSGANVLTF
>-|TRBD2|TRBJ2-1|TRBV10-1
TGCGCCAGCAGTGACCCCGGGACTAGAGGCTCGAAGTTCTTC
CASSDPGTRGSKFF
>-|-|TRBJ1-4|TRBV11-2
TGTGCCAGCAGCCCGTGGACAGAGACTAATGAAAAACTGTTTTTT
CASSPWTETNEKLFF
>few|-|TRBJ2-5|TRBV11-3
TGTGCCAGCAGCTTAGATAATCGGGAGACCCAGTACTTC
CASSLDNRETQYF
>-|-|TRBJ2-4|TRBV6-5
TGTGCCAGCAGTCCGGATGGGGCCAAAAACAGTCAGTACTTC
CASSPDGAKNSQYF
>once|TRBD2|TRBJ2-1|TRBV11-2
TGTGCCAGCAGCTTAGTGACTAGCGGGATCTATGAGCAGTTCTTC
CASSLVTSGIYEQFF
>-|-|TRBJ2-2|TRBV7-8
TGTGCCAGCAGTTACATAGGGGAGCTGTTTTTT
CASSYIGELFF
>-|TRBD1|TRBJ1-6|TRBV4-1
TGCGCCAGCAGCCTGACGGGGACAGGGAGTAATTCACCCCTCCACTTT
CASSLTGTGSNSPLHF
>-|TRBD2|TRBJ2-7|TRBV11-3
TGTGCCAGCAGCGCGACTAGCGGGACCCTCGAGCAGTACTTC
CASSATSGTLEQYF
>-|TRBD2|TRBJ2-3|TRBV7-9
TGTGCCAGCAGCTCAATACTAGCGTCAGATACGCAGTATTTT
CASSSILASDTQYF
>once|-|TRBJ1-2|TRBV6-1
TGTGCCAGCAGTTCGGGGTTCGGTATTGGCTACACCTTC
CASSSGFGIGYTF
>-|TRBD2|TRBJ2-5|TRBV5-1
TGCGCCAGCAGCTTGGGCGGGGGAGAGACCCAGTACTTC
CASSLGGGETQYF
>-|-|TRBJ1-2|TRBV5-6
TGTGCCAGCAGCAATCCGATAGGGGGTAACTATGGCTACACCTTC
CASSNPIGGNYGYTF
>-|TRBD1|TRBJ2-7|TRBV2
TGTGCCAGCAGAAGACCGGGACAGGGGCCATCGGAGCAGTACTTC
CASRRPGQGPSEQYF